The entry below describes one TCR beta chain. The antigen is undetermined. This sample was taken from a study of OX40 agonist ivuxolimab in advanced cancers. The overall study: With ivuxolimab, an agonistic anti-OX40 (CD134) antibody, patients were treated. The study's findings and limits: Patients with a partial response at 0.1-3.0 mg/kg had among the lowest clonal expansion.

Some clones are missing from TCRdb's copy, which holds only in-frame ones; the method was immunoSEQ multiplex PCR. Among about 44,000 clones listed, 90% to 95% were seen once. The germline V gene encodes CDR1 MNHEY and CDR2 SMNVEV (reference sequence). Trimming cost V 6 bases and J 2 bases, with 15 bases left between them. This CDR3 comprises 15 residues. With baseline, cycle 4 day 1, and cycle 7 day 1 as timepoints, blood was sampled. The sequencing used CD4+ or CD8+ T cells sorted from blood, collected in a trial of the OX40 agonist ivuxolimab. This chain joins TRBV27 and TRBJ2-3; D could derive from TRBD1 or TRBD2 (5 bases each). This clonotype was obtained from an adult with an advanced solid tumor such as melanoma, head and neck, liver or kidney cancer. The DNA for the CDR3 is TGTGCCAGCAGCCTCCGGGACCGATACACAGATACGCAGTATTTT. It translates to CASSLRDRYTDTQYF.